This TCR beta chain was observed in a study of T cell responses to AZD1222 COVID-19 vaccine. Study findings and constraints: Of the AZD1222 recipients, only 5 or 6 were seropositive at baseline. White British people made up most donors, females outnumbered males, and clonal diversity was possibly underestimated. With two AZD1222 doses given, Spike-specific TCR breadth and depth both rose. Repertoire sampling occurred only after the peak T cell response.

CDR1 is SGHAT, CDR2 FQNNGV, per germline. The CDR3 is made up of 13 amino acids. V was cut by 3 bases and J by 0 bases, with 5 bases left in between. Libraries were prepared by immunoSEQ multiplex PCR; TCRdb keeps only in-frame clonotypes and omits some of them. Of 45,000 to 55,000 clones in the sample, about 81% were seen once. As for this clone: Its antigen remains unidentified.

Material: peripheral blood, obtained on day 0 of AZD1222 vaccination. The sequence was obtained from an adult in good health. The V and J genes are TRBV11-2 and TRBJ1-1; D gene uncertain. The CDR3 sequence: CASSFVLNTEAFF. The CDR3 coding sequence is TGTGCCAGCAGCTTCGTCCTGAACACTGAAGCTTTCTTT. Full variable domain (remainder filled in from reference TRBV11-2 and TRBJ1-1): EAGVAQSPRYKIIEKRQSVAFWCNPISGHATLYWYQQILGQGPKLLIQFQNNGVVDDSQLPKDRFSAERLKGVDSTLKIQPAKLEDSAVYLCASSFVLNTEAFFGQGTRLTVV.